Below, 2 T cell receptor beta chains from the same sample are listed, as sequenced in a study of blood T cell repertoires in COVID-19. Clones were sequenced by immunoSEQ multiplex PCR, and TCRdb holds only the in-frame ones, with some missing. The repertoire has a few hundred thousand clones, roughly 84% of them found once; the top ten carry around 17%. Input material: peripheral blood. The receptors here all came from a man over 45 with COVID-19, enrolled during active disease.

The chain recombines TRBV27 with TRBJ2-6; TRBD1 aligns across 7 bases. The germline V gene has CDR1 MNHEY and CDR2 SMNVEV (reference sequence). The CDR3 runs to 16 residues. The V and J ends lost 3 bases and 2 bases, in that order; junction bases with no gene match: 4. The DNA of the CDR3 is TGTGCCAGCAGTTTTTTCGACAGGGCTGGGGCCAACGTCCTGACTTTC. Translated: CASSFFDRAGANVLTF.

The chain links TRBV10-3 to TRBJ2-7, with 8 positions matching TRBD1. The germline CDR1 and CDR2 sequences are ENHRY and SYGVKD. The CDR3 consists of 14 residues. With V trimmed by 10 bases and J by 4 bases, 12 bases remained unmatched. The CDR3 coding sequence is TGTGCCACCCATCCGGGACAGGATGTATACGAGCAGTACTTC. Translated: CATHPGQDVYEQYF.